The 23 T cell receptor beta chains below were found in one sample sequenced in a study of T cells in Graves' hyperthyroidism and ophthalmopathy. The TCR beta CDR3 regions underwent amplification using RNA transcripts as the source. RT-PCR in the first round (using the HTBI primer set) targeted the TCR CDR3. One entry per CDR3 protein, called by TCRdb with MiXCR from the multiplex PCR reads. The data hold about 500,000 distinct CDR3 sequences, with roughly 15% observed a single time. Sequencing was done on a sample of blood. The receptors were sampled from a woman aged 18-29 years with Graves' ophthalmopathy.

This clonotype appeared many times. V usage is TRBV6-1 and J usage is TRBJ1-1; 7 nucleotides align to TRBD1. CDR3 size: 16 residues. The junction had 12 bases not matched to a gene; V was cut back by 7 bases and J by 1 base. The germline V gene encodes CDR1 MNHNS and CDR2 SASEGT. CDR3 region: CASNRQGNRKNTEAFF. The CDR3 nucleotides are TGTGCCAGCAATAGACAGGGAAATCGTAAGAACACTGAAGCTTTCTTT.

Ten or more counts support this clonotype. The chain has TRBV5-5 and TRBJ2-3; no clear D gene. From germline, CDR1 is SGHKS and CDR2 YYEKEE (reference sequence). V lost 0 bases and J lost 2, with 7 bases in between. The CDR3 is 14 amino acids. The CDR3, as DNA: TGTGCCAGCAGCTTGGTCGTTTCCACAGATACGCAGTATTTT. It translates to CASSLVVSTDTQYF.

The sample holds many counts of this clonotype. The rearrangement uses TRBV11-2 and TRBJ2-7; tentative D call: TRBD2 (5 bases). CDR1 is SGHAT, CDR2 FQNNGV, per germline. The CDR3 spans 14 residues. Deletions cut 4 bases from V and 1 base from J, with 11 bases between. The CDR3 reads CASSSRRGSYEQYF. The CDR3 DNA reads as TGTGCCAGCAGCTCCCGAAGAGGGTCCTACGAGCAGTACTTC.

This clonotype has only one observation. With a much larger clone just one base away, this may be a read error. The V and J genes are TRBV20-1 and TRBJ2-1; tentative D call: TRBD2 (6 bases). The CDR3 consists of 12 residues. CDR1 and CDR2 (germline): DFQATT, SNEGSKA (reference sequence). The germline V and J ends were trimmed by 1 base and 10 bases, with 11 bases remaining between them. The CDR3 sequence is CSARGGSGEQFF. CDR3 sequence (DNA): TGCAGTGCTAGAGGGGGGAGCGGGGAGCAGTTCTTC.

This clonotype has a single count. Without the conserved terminal phenylalanine or tryptophan, this CDR3 likely stems from a read error. This chain joins TRBV4-3 and TRBJ1-2; 7 bases agree with TRBD1. V shed 1 base, J shed 4 bases, and the junction held 6 bases outside the gene matches. The germline V gene has CDR1 LGHNA and CDR2 YSLEER. This CDR3 comprises 15 residues. The CDR3 DNA is TGCGCCAGCAGCCAAGCCGGGACAGCCGCCTATGGCTACACCCTC. This gives the protein CASSQAGTAAYGYTL.

This clonotype was seen ten or more times. V is TRBV6-2 or TRBV6-3 and J is TRBJ1-1; D is undetermined. The CDR3 contains 14 residues. V shed 8 bases and J shed 5 bases, with 18 bases lying between them. Germline V gene sequence: CDR1 MNHEY, CDR2 SVGEGT. The CDR3: CASVDTGQATEAFF. DNA of the CDR3: TGTGCCAGCGTCGATACGGGTCAGGCTACTGAAGCTTTCTTT.

This clonotype has a handful of counts. The germline gene is not matched at one end of the junction; a read error may be the cause. V usage is TRBV28 and J usage is TRBJ2-7; TRBD2 is a possible D gene (6 bases). The V gene's germline CDR1 is MDHEN and CDR2 SYDVKM. This CDR3 is 13 amino acids long. CDR3 protein: CASSLGGTYGQYF. The CDR3 DNA follows: TGTGCCAGCAGTTTAGGGGGGACGTACGGGCAGTACTTC.

This clonotype was seen more than once but under ten times. The rearrangement joins TRBV11-2 to TRBJ2-6, with TRBD2 as a possible D gene (6 bases). The V end lost 5 bases, the J end lost 0 bases, and 20 bases lay between the germline ends. The CDR3 loop spans 19 amino acids. CDR1 and CDR2 (germline): SGHAT, FQNNGV. The CDR3 reads CASSPQEGLGSSGANVLTF. The DNA of the CDR3 is TGTGCCAGCAGCCCTCAAGAGGGACTGGGAAGCTCTGGGGCCAACGTCCTGACTTTC.

This rearrangement joins TRBV27 to TRBJ2-7, with 7 bases identical to TRBD2. V lost 1 base to trimming and J lost 4 bases; unmatched junction nucleotides: 4. There are 14 residues in the CDR3. The germline V gene encodes CDR1 MNHEY and CDR2 SMNVEV (reference sequence). The CDR3 nucleotides are TGTGCCAGCAGTTTATGGGGGGAGGGGTACGAGCAGTACTTC. This gives the protein CASSLWGEGYEQYF.

In this sample, this clonotype turned up many times. This chain joins TRBV2 and TRBJ2-1; D ambiguous. Trimming took off 6 bases at V and 6 bases at J, with 15 bases between the two ends. The CDR3 has 14 residues. Germline CDR1 is SNHLY and CDR2 is FYNNEI. The CDR3 sequence is CASRSETGGNEQFF. The CDR3 nucleotides are TGTGCCAGCAGATCCGAGACTGGTGGCAATGAGCAGTTCTTC.

This clonotype was counted at least ten times. This chain links TRBV2 with TRBJ1-1, with D possibly being TRBD1 (5 bases). CDR3 length: 14 residues. V was cut by 3 bases and J by 7 bases, with 15 bases left in between. Germline CDR1 and CDR2: SNHLY and FYNNEI. This CDR3 reads CASSDVGGHSEAFF. CDR3 coding DNA: TGTGCCAGCAGTGATGTTGGGGGTCACAGTGAAGCTTTCTTT.

The V gene is TRBV7-9, the J gene TRBJ2-5; D is possibly TRBD2 (5 bases). Germline lookup yields CDR1 SEHNR and CDR2 FQNEAQ (reference sequence). Trimming removed 1 base at V and 5 bases at J, with 20 bases between. The CDR3 contains 17 residues. The CDR3 is CASSLDQPRELDETQYF. CDR3 coding DNA: TGTGCCAGCAGCTTAGACCAGCCCCGGGAATTGGACGAGACCCAGTACTTC.

This clonotype showed up just a few times. V is TRBV4-1 and J is TRBJ1-5; D not resolved. Trimming shortened V by 0 bases and J by 6 bases, and 12 bases separated the two germline ends. The V gene's germline CDR1 is MGHRA and CDR2 YSYEKL. The CDR3 length is 15 residues. Here the CDR3 DNA reads TGCGCCAGCAGCCAAGAACCCTCACGCAGTCAGCCCCAGCATTTT. Encoded protein: CASSQEPSRSQPQHF.

In regard to this clonotype: At one boundary the junction diverges from the germline segment, which might be a read error. The chain links TRBV6-4 to TRBJ2-7; D not resolved. This CDR3 spans 16 amino acids. Germline V gene data show CDR1 as MRHNA and CDR2 as SNTAGT. CDR3 coding DNA: TGTGCCAGCAGCCCTGACAAGAGCACCCTCTCCTACGAGCAGCACTTC. Translating it yields CASSPDKSTLSYEQHF.

This sequence joins TRBV20-1 and TRBJ2-1; 11 bases agree with TRBD1. V dropped 1 base and J dropped 8; count of bases not matched to a gene: 7. The length of the CDR3 is 15 residues. Germline values: CDR1 DFQATT, CDR2 SNEGSKA (reference sequence). The CDR3 spells CSARGGGTGGDEQFF. CDR3 bases: TGCAGTGCTAGAGGTGGCGGGACAGGGGGAGATGAGCAGTTCTTC.

V is TRBV28 and J is TRBJ2-4; TRBD1 is a possible D gene (6 bases). CDR3 length: 13 amino acids. Per germline, CDR1 MDHEN and CDR2 SYDVKM. The V end lost 6 bases, the J end lost 7 bases, and 13 bases lay between the germline ends. CDR3 nucleotides: TGTGCCAGCAGAGACAGGAATAGCAACATTCAGTACTTC. Translating gives CASRDRNSNIQYF.

The V call is TRBV6-2 or TRBV6-3, the J call TRBJ1-1; D ambiguous. The CDR3 consists of 13 residues. Trimming left V 0 bases short and J 8 bases short, with 10 bases between. Germline CDR1 reads MNHEY; CDR2 reads SVGEGT. In DNA form, the CDR3 reads TGTGCCAGCAGTTACTCGAGTATCAGGGAAGCTTTCTTT. It translates to CASSYSSIREAFF.

The gene calls are TRBV19 and TRBJ1-1; D uncertain. The CDR3 sequence is 14 residues long. Trimming shortened V by 7 bases and J by 1 base, and 13 bases separated the two germline ends. Germline V gene data show CDR1 as LNHDA and CDR2 as SQIVND (reference sequence). The CDR3 here is CASTPTWKNTEAFF. The CDR3 DNA is TGTGCCAGTACCCCGACGTGGAAGAACACTGAAGCTTTCTTT.

This clonotype was counted many times. The gene calls are TRBV7-9 and TRBJ2-1, with 9 nucleotides matching TRBD2. This CDR3 region has 15 residues. The V and J ends lost 4 bases and 5 bases, in that order; junction bases with no gene match: 6. Germline V gene data show CDR1 as SEHNR and CDR2 as FQNEAQ (reference sequence). CDR3 region: CASSSAGGPNNEQFF. The CDR3 nucleotides read TGTGCCAGCAGCTCGGCGGGGGGGCCGAACAATGAGCAGTTCTTC.

V gene TRBV19 combines with J gene TRBJ2-6, with 8 positions matching TRBD2. This CDR3 spans 17 amino acids. CDR1 is LNHDA and CDR2 is SQIVND in the germline V gene (reference sequence). The V and J ends lost 11 bases and 2 bases, in that order; junction bases with no gene match: 14. The DNA for the CDR3 is TGTGCCTCGGGGGGGGGGGGGCCTCACCCTGGGGCCAACGTCCTGACTTTC. It specifies CASGGGGPHPGANVLTF.

In its sample, this clonotype was seen a few times. The chain is built from TRBV6-2 or TRBV6-3 and TRBJ2-7, with 9 bases lining up with TRBD2. The CDR3 contains 15 residues. The V gene end was trimmed by 2 bases and the J gene end by 3 bases; junction bases not matched to a gene: 5. Germline assignment: CDR1 MNHEY and CDR2 SVGEGT. The CDR3 spells CASSYAGTSSYEQYF. The CDR3 DNA reads as TGTGCCAGCAGTTACGCAGGGACTAGCAGCTACGAGCAGTACTTC.

The CDR3 DNA is TGTGCCAGCAGCCTGGGACTAGCATTCAGCAATGAGCAGTTCTTC. It codes for CASSLGLAFSNEQFF. The V gene is TRBV11-2, the J gene TRBJ2-1; 9 bases match TRBD2. V trimming: 5 bases; J trimming: 6 bases; junction bases outside the gene matches: 8. The CDR3 is 15 amino acids. Looked up from germline, CDR1 is SGHAT and CDR2 is FQNNGV.

This clonotype was counted a few times. The gene calls are TRBV7-2 and TRBJ1-2, with D possibly matching TRBD1 (5 bases). The germline V and J ends were trimmed by 1 base and 3 bases, with 12 bases remaining between them. Germline V CDR1 and CDR2: SGHTA, FQGNSA. This CDR3 spans 15 amino acids. The DNA for the CDR3 is TGTGCCAGCAGCTTAGAAGGGACGAAGCACTATGGCTACACCTTC. This encodes CASSLEGTKHYGYTF.